The 25 T cell receptor beta chains below come from one sample, sequenced in a study of T cell responses to AZD1222 COVID-19 vaccine. Sequencing used immunoSEQ multiplex PCR; TCRdb keeps in-frame clones, though not all of them. This sample has some 190,000 clones, with around 92% found just once. The specimen comprised peripheral blood, sampled on day 0 of AZD1222 vaccination. These receptors were collected from an adult in good health.

The chain has TRBV18 and TRBJ1-5; TRBD1 agrees at 7 bases. Germline V gene data show CDR1 as KGHSH and CDR2 as LQKENI. This CDR3 comprises 15 residues. With V trimmed by 0 bases and J by 4 bases, 3 bases remained unmatched. The CDR3 sequence: CASSPPGTVNQPQHF. DNA of the CDR3: TGTGCCAGCTCACCACCCGGGACAGTTAATCAGCCCCAGCATTTT.

J is TRBJ1-1 and V is TRBV19; the D gene is possibly TRBD1 (6 bases). Germline lookup yields CDR1 LNHDA and CDR2 SQIVND (reference sequence). The CDR3 consists of 15 residues. V was shortened by 6 bases and J by 6 bases, with 20 bases between the two germline ends. CDR3 amino acids: CASRIRGMGSPEAFF. The CDR3 DNA is TGTGCCAGTAGAATCAGGGGCATGGGCTCCCCTGAAGCTTTCTTT.

Turning to this clone: The same CDR3 also results from other DNA sequences found in this sample. V gene TRBV19 combines with J gene TRBJ2-5; tentative D call: TRBD1 (5 bases). Germline V gene sequence: CDR1 LNHDA, CDR2 SQIVND (reference sequence). The V gene lost 3 bases and the J gene lost 5 bases, with 7 bases spanning the gap. CDR3 length: 12 residues. CDR3 bases: TGTGCCAGTAGTATTAGGGGTGAGACCCAGTACTTC. Translation: CASSIRGETQYF.

This sequence joins TRBV7-6 and TRBJ2-7; D remains ambiguous. The V gene lost 5 bases and the J gene lost 0 bases, with 8 bases spanning the gap. This CDR3 contains 13 residues. The V gene's germline CDR1 is SGHVS and CDR2 FNYEAQ. The CDR3 DNA follows: TGTGCCAGCAGCCCCCAGATCTCCTACGAGCAGTACTTC. Encoded protein: CASSPQISYEQYF.

The rearrangement links TRBV9 to TRBJ2-2; no definite D call. Germline CDR1 and CDR2: SGDLS and YYNGEE. This CDR3 region has 16 residues. V gave up 0 bases and J gave up 2 bases, with 11 bases separating them. CDR3 in amino acids: CASSVALRLNTGELFF. The CDR3 coding sequence is TGTGCCAGCAGCGTAGCGTTGCGATTAAACACCGGGGAGCTGTTTTTT. Full variable domain (missing parts from reference TRBV9 and TRBJ2-2): DSGVTQTPKHLITATGQRVTLRCSPRSGDLSVYWYQQSLDQGLQFLIQYYNGEERAKGNILERFSAQQFPDLHSELNLSSLELGDSALYFCASSVALRLNTGELFFGEGSRLTVL.

The V gene is TRBV12-3 or TRBV12-4, the J gene TRBJ1-4, with 8 bases matching TRBD1. This CDR3 is built from 13 residues. V was clipped by 6 bases and J by 13 bases; unmatched bases: 10. This chain's CDR3 is CASSGQGRGGLFF. The DNA of the CDR3 is TGTGCCAGCAGCGGACAGGGCCGGGGGGGACTGTTTTTT.

This clone occurred once. The chain recombines TRBV19 with TRBJ1-1, with D maybe TRBD1 (6 bases). V dropped 1 base and J dropped 1 base, with 10 bases sitting between them. Germline V gene sequence: CDR1 LNHDA, CDR2 SQIVND (reference sequence). The CDR3 has 15 residues. The CDR3 loop is CASSIVGQSNTEAFF. CDR3 in DNA: TGTGCCAGTAGTATAGTTGGACAGTCGAACACTGAAGCTTTCTTT.

The chain carries TRBV4-2 and TRBJ1-4, with D possibly matching TRBD1 (5 bases). V lost 0 bases, J lost 8 bases, and 16 bases lay in between. This CDR3 has 16 amino acids. Germline lookup yields CDR1 LGHNA and CDR2 YNFKEQ. CDR3: CASSQESQGSGEKLFF. The CDR3 bases are TGTGCCAGCAGCCAAGAATCGCAGGGAAGTGGCGAAAAACTGTTTTTT.

V usage is TRBV7-6 and J usage is TRBJ2-5; 8 positions agree with TRBD1. This CDR3 is built from 14 residues. Germline CDR1 reads SGHVS; CDR2 reads FNYEAQ. J lost 5 bases, V lost 4 bases, and 6 bases had no gene match. CDR3 protein: CASSSSGGSETQYF. CDR3 bases: TGTGCCAGCAGCTCCTCAGGGGGCTCTGAGACCCAGTACTTC.

The chain joins TRBV4-3 to TRBJ1-4; 7 bases are shared with TRBD1. The junction had 6 bases not matched to a gene; V was cut back by 0 bases and J by 8 bases. The germline V gene has CDR1 LGHNA and CDR2 YSLEER. This CDR3 is 15 amino acids long. The CDR3, as DNA: TGCGCCAGCAGCCAAGATGGGCCCAGGGGGGAAAAACTGTTTTTT. This codes for CASSQDGPRGEKLFF.

V usage is TRBV2 and J usage is TRBJ1-3; D unclear. Trimming stripped 0 bases from V and 0 bases from J, with 6 bases between. Germline V CDR1 and CDR2: SNHLY, FYNNEI. This CDR3 has 15 residues. CDR3 in DNA: TGTGCCAGCAGTGAAGCGCAAGGCTCTGGAAACACCATATATTTT. It is translated as CASSEAQGSGNTIYF.

The chain uses TRBV4-2 and TRBJ2-1; D might be TRBD2 (5 bases). V shed 6 bases and J shed 5 bases, with 23 bases lying between them. Germline V gene data show CDR1 as LGHNA and CDR2 as YNFKEQ. The CDR3 consists of 17 residues. The CDR3 reads CASSPRAEDWYHNEQFF. CDR3 DNA sequence: TGTGCCAGCAGTCCAAGAGCCGAGGACTGGTACCACAATGAGCAGTTCTTC.

The gene calls are TRBV28 and TRBJ2-7, with unresolved D. With 8 bases removed from V and 7 bases from J, the gap between germline ends came to 18 bases. Germline V gene data show CDR1 as MDHEN and CDR2 as SYDVKM. The CDR3 contains 13 residues. The CDR3 here is CASESGTPGEQYF. CDR3 DNA sequence: TGTGCCAGCGAGTCAGGTACCCCTGGAGAGCAGTACTTC.

The chain is built from TRBV7-2 and TRBJ2-7; 9 nucleotides align to TRBD1. Germline trimming cut 3 bases from V and 4 bases from J; bases unmatched to any gene: 7. Germline CDR1 is SGHTA and CDR2 is FQGNSA. This CDR3 has 15 residues. CDR3 loop: CASSFAGGQGYEQYF. The CDR3 DNA reads as TGTGCCAGCAGCTTTGCCGGGGGACAGGGATACGAGCAGTACTTC.

The rearrangement uses TRBV6-5 and TRBJ1-4; 9 bases map to TRBD1. Germline V gene sequence: CDR1 MNHEY, CDR2 SVGAGI. The CDR3 sequence is 15 residues long. Unmatched junction bases numbered 9, after V lost 6 bases and J lost 7 bases. This CDR3 reads CASRPGGTGFEKLFF. The CDR3 nucleotides are TGTGCCAGCAGGCCCGGGGGGACAGGGTTTGAAAAACTGTTTTTT.

V is TRBV2 and J is TRBJ1-5; possible D gene TRBD1, 5 bases. This CDR3 region has 15 residues. Germline V gene sequence: CDR1 SNHLY, CDR2 FYNNEI. Between the trimmed V and J ends, which lost 8 bases and 3 bases, there was a span of 17 bases. CDR3 protein: CASSQVGTLNQPQHF. CDR3 bases: TGTGCCAGCTCTCAAGTCGGGACTCTCAATCAGCCCCAGCATTTT.

The CDR3 is CASSLVARGGYTF. CDR3 nucleotide sequence: TGTGCCAGCAGCTTAGTCGCGCGGGGTGGCTACACCTTC. V usage is TRBV7-9 and J usage is TRBJ1-2; D remains unclear. V dropped 1 base and J dropped 7 bases, with 10 bases sitting between them. This CDR3 is 13 amino acids long. CDR1 SEHNR and CDR2 FQNEAQ come from the germline V gene (reference sequence).

The V call is TRBV11-2, the J call TRBJ1-5; the D is unclear. Germline V gives CDR1 SGHAT, CDR2 FQNNGV. This CDR3 is built from 13 residues. The V gene lost 0 bases and the J gene lost 7 bases, with 7 bases spanning the gap. The CDR3 nucleotides are TGTGCCAGCAGCTTAGATGGTATCCAGCCCCAGCATTTT. As protein: CASSLDGIQPQHF.

V usage is TRBV12-3 or TRBV12-4 and J usage is TRBJ2-7, with a weak D call TRBD2 (5 bases). The CDR3 is made up of 12 amino acids. The V end was cut by 6 bases, the J end by 3 bases, with 9 bases between. CDR3 region: CASSPGVYEQYF. CDR3 DNA sequence: TGTGCCAGCAGCCCCGGGGTCTACGAGCAGTACTTC.

The CDR3 DNA reads as TGTGCCAGCAGTCCGGGACCCCACTACGAGCAGTACTTC. Protein sequence: CASSPGPHYEQYF. This chain joins TRBV5-6 and TRBJ2-7, with D perhaps assigned TRBD1 or TRBD2 (5 bases each). CDR3 length: 13 amino acids. Germline V gives CDR1 SGHDT, CDR2 YYEEEE. Trimming cost V 5 bases and J 3 bases, with 12 bases left between them.

The rearrangement links TRBV19 to TRBJ1-1; a weak D match, TRBD1 (5 bases). This CDR3 has 13 amino acids. CDR1 LNHDA and CDR2 SQIVND come from the germline V gene (reference sequence). V lost 3 bases to trimming and J lost 5 bases, with 10 bases between them. Written as DNA, the CDR3 is TGTGCCAGTAGTATGGGGGGAGGGACTGAAGCTTTCTTT. It encodes CASSMGGGTEAFF.

The genes are TRBV5-1 and TRBJ1-6; D gene unclear. Trimming removed 0 bases from V and 4 bases from J, with 14 bases in between. This CDR3 has 17 residues. Looked up from germline, CDR1 is SGHRS and CDR2 is YFSETQ. The CDR3, as DNA: TGCGCCAGCAGCTTGGGACCGACGCCGGGTTATAATTCACCCCTCCACTTT. This gives the protein CASSLGPTPGYNSPLHF.

The V gene is TRBV3-1 (or the pseudogene TRBV3-2), the J gene TRBJ2-7; the match to TRBD2 covers 9 bases. The CDR3 is 14 residues long. With V trimmed by 2 bases and J by 2 bases, 1 base remained unmatched. Germline V CDR1 and CDR2: LGHDT, YNNKEL (reference sequence). CDR3: CASSQLAGTYEQYF. CDR3 DNA: TGTGCCAGCAGCCAACTAGCGGGAACCTACGAGCAGTACTTC.

This clone was seen only a few times. The chain recombines TRBV12-3 or TRBV12-4 with TRBJ2-1; tentative D call: TRBD2 (6 bases). V was cut by 4 bases and J by 9 bases, with 13 bases left in between. The CDR3 is 13 residues long. The CDR3 bases are TGTGCCAGCAGTTCCCGGGACGGGGGTGAGCAGTTCTTC. Amino acid sequence: CASSSRDGGEQFF.

V usage is TRBV2 and J usage is TRBJ1-4; D not certain. Germline CDR1 is SNHLY and CDR2 is FYNNEI. The length of the CDR3 is 13 residues. Trimming stripped 6 bases from V and 4 bases from J, with 9 bases between. The CDR3 DNA reads as TGTGCCAGCAGACAGACAAGTAATGAAAAACTGTTTTTT. Translated: CASRQTSNEKLFF.